The clone carrying this T cell receptor beta chain was recorded a few times. Its antigen remains unidentified. This specimen belongs to a study of spatial heterogeneity in lung cancer. Study summary: From matched bulk RNA-seq came a T cell module score, which showed a strong correlation with TCR transcript counts in tumor regions. Study outcomes and limitations: It was estimated that coverage of tumor T cells reached about 7% for alpha chains and roughly 13% for beta chains. Intratumoral expanded alpha and beta TCR counts were found to track tumor mutation counts.

CDR1 and CDR2 from the germline V gene are SGHVS and FNYEAQ. This CDR3 is built from 15 residues. J gave up 9 bases and V 6 bases, and 9 bases lay outside the gene matches. Stated time point: sample taken at primary tumor resection. TCRdb analysed the 5' RACE reads with MiXCR anew, one entry per CDR3 protein. The table records tens of thousands of distinct CDR3 sequences, approximately 16% of them present only once. The genes are TRBV7-6 and TRBJ2-3; 13 positions agree with TRBD2. This specimen was lung tumor tissue, taken at surgery. This TCR was sampled from a female donor with early-stage non-small cell lung cancer. The CDR3 bases are TGTGCCAGCAGTCTTCGGACTAGCGGGAGCGGCACGCAGTATTTT. Amino acid sequence: CASSLRTSGSGTQYF.